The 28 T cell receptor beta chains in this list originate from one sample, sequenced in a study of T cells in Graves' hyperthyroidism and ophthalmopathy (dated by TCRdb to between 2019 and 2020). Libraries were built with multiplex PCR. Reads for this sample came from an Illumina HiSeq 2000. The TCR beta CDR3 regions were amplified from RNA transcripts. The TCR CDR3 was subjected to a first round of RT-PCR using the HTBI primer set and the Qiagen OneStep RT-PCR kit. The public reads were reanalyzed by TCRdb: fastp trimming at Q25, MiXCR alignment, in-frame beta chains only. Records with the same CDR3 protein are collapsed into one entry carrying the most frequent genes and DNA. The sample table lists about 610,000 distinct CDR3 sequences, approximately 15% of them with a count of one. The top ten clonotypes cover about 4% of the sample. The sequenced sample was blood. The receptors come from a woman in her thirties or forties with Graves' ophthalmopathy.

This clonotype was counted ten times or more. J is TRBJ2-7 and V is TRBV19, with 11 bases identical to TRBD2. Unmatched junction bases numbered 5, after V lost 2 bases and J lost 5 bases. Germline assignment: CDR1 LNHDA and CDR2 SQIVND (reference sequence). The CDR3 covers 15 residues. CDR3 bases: TGTGCCAGTAGTATATTGGGACTAGCGGAACACGAGCAGTACTTC. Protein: CASSILGLAEHEQYF. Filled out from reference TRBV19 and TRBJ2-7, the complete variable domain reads DGGITQSPKYLFRKEGQNVTLSCEQNLNHDAMYWYRQDPGQGLRLIYYSQIVNDFQKGDIAEGYSVSREKKESFPLTVTSAQKNPTAFYLCASSILGLAEHEQYFGPGTRLTVT.

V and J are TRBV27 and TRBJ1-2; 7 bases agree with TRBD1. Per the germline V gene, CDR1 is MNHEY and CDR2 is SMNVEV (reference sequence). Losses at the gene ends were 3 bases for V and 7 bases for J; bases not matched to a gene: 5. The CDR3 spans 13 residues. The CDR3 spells CASSFGDRAGYTF. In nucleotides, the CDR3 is TGTGCCAGCAGTTTCGGAGACAGGGCTGGCTACACCTTC.

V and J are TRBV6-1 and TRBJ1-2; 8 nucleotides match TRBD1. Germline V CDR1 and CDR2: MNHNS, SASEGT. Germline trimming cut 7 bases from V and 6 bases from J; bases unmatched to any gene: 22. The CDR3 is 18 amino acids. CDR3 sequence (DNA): TGTGCCAGCATTGAGCGGGACAGGACACAGGGACCGGATGATGGCTACACCTTC. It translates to CASIERDRTQGPDDGYTF.

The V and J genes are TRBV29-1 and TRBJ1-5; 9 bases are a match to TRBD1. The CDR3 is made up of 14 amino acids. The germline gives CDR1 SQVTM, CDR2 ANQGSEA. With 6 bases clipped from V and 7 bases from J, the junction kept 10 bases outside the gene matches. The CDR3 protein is CSVAGTGRDQPQHF. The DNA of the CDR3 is TGCAGCGTAGCCGGGACAGGGCGGGACCAGCCCCAGCATTTT.

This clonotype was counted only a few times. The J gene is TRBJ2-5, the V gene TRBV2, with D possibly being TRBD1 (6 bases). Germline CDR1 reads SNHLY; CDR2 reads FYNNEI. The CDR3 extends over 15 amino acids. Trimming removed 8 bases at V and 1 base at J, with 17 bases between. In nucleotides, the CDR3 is TGTGCCAGCTCCTTTCCCTTGGACAGCCAAGAGACCCAGTACTTC. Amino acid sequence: CASSFPLDSQETQYF.

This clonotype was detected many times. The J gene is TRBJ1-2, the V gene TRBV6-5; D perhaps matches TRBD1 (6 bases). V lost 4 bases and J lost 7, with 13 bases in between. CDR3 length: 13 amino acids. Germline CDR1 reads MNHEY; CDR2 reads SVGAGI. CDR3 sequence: CASSFTGQSGYTF. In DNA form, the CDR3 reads TGTGCCAGCAGTTTCACAGGGCAGAGTGGCTACACCTTC.

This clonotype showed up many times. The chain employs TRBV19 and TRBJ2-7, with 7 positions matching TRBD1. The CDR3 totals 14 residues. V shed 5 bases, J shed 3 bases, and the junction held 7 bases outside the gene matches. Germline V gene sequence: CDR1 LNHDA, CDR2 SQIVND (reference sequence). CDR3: CASSVRDSGYEQYF. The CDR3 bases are TGTGCCAGTAGTGTCCGGGACAGTGGCTACGAGCAGTACTTC.

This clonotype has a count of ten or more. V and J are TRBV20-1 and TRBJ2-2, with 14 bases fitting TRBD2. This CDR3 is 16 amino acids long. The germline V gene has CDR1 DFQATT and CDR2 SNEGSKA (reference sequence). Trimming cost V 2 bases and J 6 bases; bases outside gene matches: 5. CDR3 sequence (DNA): TGCAGTGCTAGACCTGGGACTAGCGGGAGTGCCGGGGAGCTGTTTTTT. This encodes CSARPGTSGSAGELFF.

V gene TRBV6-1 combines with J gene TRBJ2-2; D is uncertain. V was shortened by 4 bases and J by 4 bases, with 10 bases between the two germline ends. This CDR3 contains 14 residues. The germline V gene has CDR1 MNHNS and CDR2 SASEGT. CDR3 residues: CASSAARITGELFF. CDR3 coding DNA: TGTGCCAGCAGTGCTGCACGGATCACCGGGGAGCTGTTTTTT.

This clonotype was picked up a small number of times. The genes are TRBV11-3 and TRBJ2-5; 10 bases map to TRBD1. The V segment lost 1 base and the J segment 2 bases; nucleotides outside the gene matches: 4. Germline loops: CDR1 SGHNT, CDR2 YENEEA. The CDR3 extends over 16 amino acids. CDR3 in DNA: TGTGCCAGCAGCTTAGGACAGGGGGCCCGACAAGAGACCCAGTACTTC. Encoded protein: CASSLGQGARQETQYF.

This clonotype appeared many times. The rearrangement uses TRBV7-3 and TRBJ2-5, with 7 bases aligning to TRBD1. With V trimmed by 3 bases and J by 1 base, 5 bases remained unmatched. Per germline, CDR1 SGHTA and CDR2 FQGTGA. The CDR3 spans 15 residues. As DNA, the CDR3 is TGTGCCAGCAGCTTTTTCCGGGACAGCCAAGAGACCCAGTACTTC. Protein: CASSFFRDSQETQYF.

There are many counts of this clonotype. Written as DNA, the CDR3 is TGTGCCAGCCGAACCGGACTAGCGGGAGGGGAGACCCAGTACTTC. Translating it yields CASRTGLAGGETQYF. This rearrangement joins TRBV28 to TRBJ2-5; TRBD2 matches at 15 bases. The CDR3 consists of 15 residues. Germline assignment: CDR1 MDHEN and CDR2 SYDVKM. Germline trimming cut 8 bases from V and 5 bases from J; bases unmatched to any gene: 6.

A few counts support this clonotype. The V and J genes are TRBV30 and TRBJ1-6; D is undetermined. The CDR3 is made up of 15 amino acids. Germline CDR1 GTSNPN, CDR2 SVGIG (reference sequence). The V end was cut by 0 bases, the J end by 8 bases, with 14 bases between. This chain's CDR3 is CAWSVEAGYDSPLHF. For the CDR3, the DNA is TGTGCCTGGAGTGTAGAGGCGGGGTATGATTCACCCCTCCACTTT. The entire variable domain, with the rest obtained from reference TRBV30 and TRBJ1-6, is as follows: SQTIHQWPATLVQPVGSPLSLECTVEGTSNPNLYWYRQAAGRGLQLLFYSVGIGQISSEVPQNLSASRPQDRQFILSSKKLLLSDSGFYLCAWSVEAGYDSPLHFGNGTRLTVT.

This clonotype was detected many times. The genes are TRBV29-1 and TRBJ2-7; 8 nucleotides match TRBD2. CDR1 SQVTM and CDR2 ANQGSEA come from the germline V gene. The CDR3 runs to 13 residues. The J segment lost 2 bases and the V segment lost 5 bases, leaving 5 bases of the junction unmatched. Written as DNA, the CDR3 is TGCAGCGTTCTGACTAGCGCGACCTACGAGCAGTACTTC. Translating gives CSVLTSATYEQYF.

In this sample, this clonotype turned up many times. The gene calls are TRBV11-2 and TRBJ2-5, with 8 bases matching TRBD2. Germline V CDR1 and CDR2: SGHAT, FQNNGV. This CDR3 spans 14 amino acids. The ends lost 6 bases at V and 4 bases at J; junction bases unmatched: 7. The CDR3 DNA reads TGTGCCAGCAGGTCCAGCGGGAGAGGAGAGACCCAGTACTTC. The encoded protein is CASRSSGRGETQYF.

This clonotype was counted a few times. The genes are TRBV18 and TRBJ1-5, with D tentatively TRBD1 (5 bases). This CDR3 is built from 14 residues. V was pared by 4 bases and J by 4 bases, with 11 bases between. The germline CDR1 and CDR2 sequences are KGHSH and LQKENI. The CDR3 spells CASSRGGGNQPQHF. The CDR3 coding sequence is TGTGCCAGCTCACGGGGTGGGGGAAATCAGCCCCAGCATTTT.

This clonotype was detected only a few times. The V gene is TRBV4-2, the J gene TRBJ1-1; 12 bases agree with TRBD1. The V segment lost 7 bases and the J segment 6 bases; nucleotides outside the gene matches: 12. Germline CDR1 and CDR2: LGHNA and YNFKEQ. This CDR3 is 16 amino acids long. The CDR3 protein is CASTPGQGASSAEAFF. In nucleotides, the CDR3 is TGTGCCAGCACACCGGGACAGGGGGCCTCGAGCGCTGAAGCTTTCTTT.

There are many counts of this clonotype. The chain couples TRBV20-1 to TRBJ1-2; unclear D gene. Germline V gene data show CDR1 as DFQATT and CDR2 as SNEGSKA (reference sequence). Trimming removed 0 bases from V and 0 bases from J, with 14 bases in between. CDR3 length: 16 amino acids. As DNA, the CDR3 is TGCAGTGCTAGAGATTCGGGGAACGCAGCTAACTATGGCTACACCTTC. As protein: CSARDSGNAANYGYTF.

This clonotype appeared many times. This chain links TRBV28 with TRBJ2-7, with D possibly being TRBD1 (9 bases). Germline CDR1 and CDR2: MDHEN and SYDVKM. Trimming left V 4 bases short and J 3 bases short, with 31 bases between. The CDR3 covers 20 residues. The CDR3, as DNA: TGTGCCAGCAGTTCAACCTCCGGGACAGGGATCGGCGGGAGGCTCTACGAGCAGTACTTC. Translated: CASSSTSGTGIGGRLYEQYF.

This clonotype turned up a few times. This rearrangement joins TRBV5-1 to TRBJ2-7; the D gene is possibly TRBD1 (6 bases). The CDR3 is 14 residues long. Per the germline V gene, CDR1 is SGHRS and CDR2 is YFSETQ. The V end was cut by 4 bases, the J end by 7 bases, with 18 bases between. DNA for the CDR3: TGCGCCAGCAGCCCCCGAAGCGCAGGGGATGAGCAGTACTTC. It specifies CASSPRSAGDEQYF.

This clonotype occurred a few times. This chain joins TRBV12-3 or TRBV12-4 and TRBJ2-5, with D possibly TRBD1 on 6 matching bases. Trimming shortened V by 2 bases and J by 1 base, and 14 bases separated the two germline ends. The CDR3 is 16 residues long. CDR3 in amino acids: CASSLPPRGSQETQYF. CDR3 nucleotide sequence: TGTGCCAGCAGTTTACCCCCGAGGGGGAGCCAAGAGACCCAGTACTTC.

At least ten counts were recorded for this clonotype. The CDR3 DNA sequence: TGTGCCAGCAGCCCAACCACAGGGTGGGGAACTGAAGCTTTCTTT. Amino acid sequence: CASSPTTGWGTEAFF. The chain employs TRBV7-9 and TRBJ1-1, with D perhaps TRBD1 (6 bases). The CDR3 length is 15 residues. Trimming left V 5 bases short and J 5 bases short, with 18 bases between. Germline V gene data show CDR1 as SEHNR and CDR2 as FQNEAQ (reference sequence). Filled out from reference TRBV7-9 and TRBJ1-1, the complete variable domain reads DTGVSQNPRHKITKRGQNVTFRCDPISEHNRLYWYRQTLGQGPEFLTYFQNEAQLEKSRLLSDRFSAERPKGSFSTLEIQRTEQGDSAMYLCASSPTTGWGTEAFFGQGTRLTVV.

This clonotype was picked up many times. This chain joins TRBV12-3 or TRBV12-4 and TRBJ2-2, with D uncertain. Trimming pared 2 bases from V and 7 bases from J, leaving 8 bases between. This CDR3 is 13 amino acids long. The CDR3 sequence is CASSLNWGGELFF. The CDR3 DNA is TGTGCCAGCAGTTTAAACTGGGGCGGGGAGCTGTTTTTT.

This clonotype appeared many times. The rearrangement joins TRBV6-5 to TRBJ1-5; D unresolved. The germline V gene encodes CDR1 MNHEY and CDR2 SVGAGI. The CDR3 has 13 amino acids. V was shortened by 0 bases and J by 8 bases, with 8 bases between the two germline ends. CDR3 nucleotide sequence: TGTGCCAGCAGTTACTCCCCAAGGGAGCCCCAGCATTTT. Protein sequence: CASSYSPREPQHF.

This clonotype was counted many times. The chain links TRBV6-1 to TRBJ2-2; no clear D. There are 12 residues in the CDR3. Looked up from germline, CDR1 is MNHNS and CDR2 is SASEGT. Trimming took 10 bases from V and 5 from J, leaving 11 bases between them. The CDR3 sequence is CATETVTGELFF. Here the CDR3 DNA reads TGTGCCACCGAGACGGTAACCGGGGAGCTGTTTTTT.

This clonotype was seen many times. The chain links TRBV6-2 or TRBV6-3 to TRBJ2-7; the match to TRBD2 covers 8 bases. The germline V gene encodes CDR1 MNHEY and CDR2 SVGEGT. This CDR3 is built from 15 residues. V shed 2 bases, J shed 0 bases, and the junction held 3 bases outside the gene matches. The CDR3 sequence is CASSYIGTSSYEQYF. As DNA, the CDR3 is TGTGCCAGCAGTTACATCGGGACTAGCTCCTACGAGCAGTACTTC.

The CDR3 sequence: CASSHGTDYQPQHF. The CDR3 DNA is TGTGCCAGCAGCCACGGGACTGATTATCAGCCCCAGCATTTT. The chain combines TRBV13 with TRBJ1-5; tentative D call: TRBD1 (5 bases). The CDR3 is made up of 14 amino acids. V was trimmed by 5 bases and J by 5 bases, leaving 13 bases between them. Germline V gene sequence: CDR1 PRHDT, CDR2 FYEKMQ (reference sequence). The full variable domain, its missing parts supplied by reference TRBV13 and TRBJ1-5, is AAGVIQSPRHLIKEKRETATLKCYPIPRHDTVYWYQQGPGQDPQFLISFYEKMQSDKGSIPDRFSAQQFSDYHSELNMSSLELGDSALYFCASSHGTDYQPQHFGDGTRLSIL.

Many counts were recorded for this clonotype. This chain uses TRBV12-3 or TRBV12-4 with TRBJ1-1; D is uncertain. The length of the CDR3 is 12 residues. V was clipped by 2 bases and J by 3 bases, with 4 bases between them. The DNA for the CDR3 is TGTGCCAGCAGTTTATCGGACACTGAAGCTTTCTTT. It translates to CASSLSDTEAFF.